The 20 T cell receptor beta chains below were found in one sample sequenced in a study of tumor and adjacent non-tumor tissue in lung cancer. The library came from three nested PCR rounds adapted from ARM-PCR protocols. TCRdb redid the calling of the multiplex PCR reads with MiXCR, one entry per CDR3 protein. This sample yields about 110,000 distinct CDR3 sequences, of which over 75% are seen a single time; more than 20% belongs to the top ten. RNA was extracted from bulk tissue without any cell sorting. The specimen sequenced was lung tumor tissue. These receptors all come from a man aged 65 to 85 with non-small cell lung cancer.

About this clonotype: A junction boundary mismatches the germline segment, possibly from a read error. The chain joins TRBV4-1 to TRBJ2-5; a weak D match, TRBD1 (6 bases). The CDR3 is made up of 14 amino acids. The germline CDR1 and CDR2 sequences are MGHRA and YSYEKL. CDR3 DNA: TGCGCTAGCAGCCAAGAGTGGGGGCGAGAGACCCAGTATTTC. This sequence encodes CASSQEWGRETQYF.

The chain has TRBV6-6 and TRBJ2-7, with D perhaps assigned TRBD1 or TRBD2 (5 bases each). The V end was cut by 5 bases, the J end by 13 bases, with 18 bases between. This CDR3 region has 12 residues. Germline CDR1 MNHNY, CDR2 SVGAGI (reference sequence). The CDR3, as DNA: TGTGCCAGCAGTACCCCGGGACCCGGGACCTACTTC. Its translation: CASSTPGPGTYF.

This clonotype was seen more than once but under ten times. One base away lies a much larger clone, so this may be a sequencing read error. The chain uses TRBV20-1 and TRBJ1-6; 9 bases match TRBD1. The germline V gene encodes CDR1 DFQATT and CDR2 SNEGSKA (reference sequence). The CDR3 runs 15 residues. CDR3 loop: CGAADRGLNNSPLHF. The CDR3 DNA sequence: TGCGGTGCTGCCGACAGGGGGTTGAATAATTCACCCCTCCACTTT.

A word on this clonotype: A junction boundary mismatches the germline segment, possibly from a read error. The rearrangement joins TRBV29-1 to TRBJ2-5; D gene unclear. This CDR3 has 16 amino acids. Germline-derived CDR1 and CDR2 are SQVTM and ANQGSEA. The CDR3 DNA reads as TGCAGCGCCAAGCCCTACCGCCAGCCAGGTCAAGAGAGCCAGTACTTC. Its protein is CSAKPYRQPGQESQYF.

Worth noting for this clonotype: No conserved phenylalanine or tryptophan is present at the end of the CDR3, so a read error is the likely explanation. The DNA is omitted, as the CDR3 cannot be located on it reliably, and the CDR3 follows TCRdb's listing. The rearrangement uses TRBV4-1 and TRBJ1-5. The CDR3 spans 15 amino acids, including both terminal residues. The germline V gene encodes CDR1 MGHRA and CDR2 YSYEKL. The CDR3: CASSQGPRGNQPRHY.

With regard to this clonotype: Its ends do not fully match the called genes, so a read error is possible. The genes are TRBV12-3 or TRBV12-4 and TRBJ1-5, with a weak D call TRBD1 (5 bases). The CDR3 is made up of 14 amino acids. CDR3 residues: CANTQGGFNQPQHF. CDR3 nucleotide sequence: TGCGCCAACACCCAGGGAGGATTCAATCAGCCCCAGCATTTT.

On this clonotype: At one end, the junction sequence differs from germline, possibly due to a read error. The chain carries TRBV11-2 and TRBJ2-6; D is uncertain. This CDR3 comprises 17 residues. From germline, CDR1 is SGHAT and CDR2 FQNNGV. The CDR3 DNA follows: TGTGCCAGCAGCTTGTGGTTAACTAACCCTGAGGCCAACGCCCTGACTTTC. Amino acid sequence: CASSLWLTNPEANALTF.

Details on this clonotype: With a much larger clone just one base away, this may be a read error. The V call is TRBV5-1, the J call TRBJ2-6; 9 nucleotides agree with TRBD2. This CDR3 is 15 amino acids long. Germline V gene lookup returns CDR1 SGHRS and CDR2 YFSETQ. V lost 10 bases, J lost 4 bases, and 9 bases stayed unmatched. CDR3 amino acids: CACKRGAVGANVLTF. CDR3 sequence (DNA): TGCGCCTGCAAGCGGGGGGCAGTCGGGGCCAACGTCCTGACTTTC.

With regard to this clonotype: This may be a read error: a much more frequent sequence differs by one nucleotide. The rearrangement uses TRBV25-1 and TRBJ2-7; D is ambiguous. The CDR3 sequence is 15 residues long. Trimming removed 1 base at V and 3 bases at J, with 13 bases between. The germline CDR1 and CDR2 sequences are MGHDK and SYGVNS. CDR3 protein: CASSEFGDQNYEQYF. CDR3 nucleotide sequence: TGTGCCAGCAGTGAATTCGGCGACCAGAACTACGAGCAGTACTTC.

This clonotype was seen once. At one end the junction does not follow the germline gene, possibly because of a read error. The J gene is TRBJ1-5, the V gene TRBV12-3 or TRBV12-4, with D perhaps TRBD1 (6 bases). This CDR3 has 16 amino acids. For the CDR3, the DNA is TGTAGCAGCAGTTTATGGACAGTGGATAGCAATCAACCCCAGCAATTT. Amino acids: CSSSLWTVDSNQPQQF.

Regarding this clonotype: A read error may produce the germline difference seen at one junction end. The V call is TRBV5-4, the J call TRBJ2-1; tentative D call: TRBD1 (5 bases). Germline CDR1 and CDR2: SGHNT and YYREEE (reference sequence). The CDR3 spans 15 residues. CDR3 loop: CASSLVGRVGNVQFF. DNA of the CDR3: TGTGCCAGCAGCTTAGTGGGCAGGGTGGGGAATGTGCAGTTCTTC.

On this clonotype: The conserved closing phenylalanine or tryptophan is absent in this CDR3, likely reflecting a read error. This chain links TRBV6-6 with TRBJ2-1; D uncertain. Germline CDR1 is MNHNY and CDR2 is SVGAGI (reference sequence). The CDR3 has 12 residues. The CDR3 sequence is CTSRLGYNEQFL. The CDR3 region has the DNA TGTACCAGCAGACTCGGCTACAATGAGCAGTTCTTA.

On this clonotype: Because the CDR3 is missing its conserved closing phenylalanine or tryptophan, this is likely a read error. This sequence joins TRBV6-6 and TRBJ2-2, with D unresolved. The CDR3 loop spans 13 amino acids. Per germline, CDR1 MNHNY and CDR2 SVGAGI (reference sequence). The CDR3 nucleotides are TGCGTCTTGAGAAGCCCAAATACCGGGGAGCTGTTTATT. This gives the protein CVLRSPNTGELFI.

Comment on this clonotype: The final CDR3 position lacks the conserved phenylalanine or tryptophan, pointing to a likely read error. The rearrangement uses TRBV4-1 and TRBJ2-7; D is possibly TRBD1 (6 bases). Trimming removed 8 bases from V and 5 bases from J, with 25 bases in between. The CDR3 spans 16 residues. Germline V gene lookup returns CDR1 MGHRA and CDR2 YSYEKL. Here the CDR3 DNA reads TGCGCCAGCGGCCGGATACTAGTGGGAGAGGGGGACGAGCAGTACTAC. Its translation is CASGRILVGEGDEQYY.

Written as DNA, the CDR3 is TGTGCCAGCGGCCCCGAGACAGGGGGTTCTTGTGGGGCCAACGTCCTGACTTTC. The encoded protein is CASGPETGGSCGANVLTF. The gene calls are TRBV11-2 and TRBJ2-6, with TRBD1 matching over 9 bases. The CDR3 totals 18 residues. With V trimmed by 8 bases and J by 3 bases, 14 bases remained unmatched. Germline CDR1 reads SGHAT; CDR2 reads FQNNGV.

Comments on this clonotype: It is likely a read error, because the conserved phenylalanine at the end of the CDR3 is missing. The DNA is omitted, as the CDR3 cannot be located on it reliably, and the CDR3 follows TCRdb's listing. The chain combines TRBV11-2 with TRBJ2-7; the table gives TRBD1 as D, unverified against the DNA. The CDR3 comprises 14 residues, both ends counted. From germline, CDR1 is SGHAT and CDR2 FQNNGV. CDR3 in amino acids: CASSLVTSLYEEYL.

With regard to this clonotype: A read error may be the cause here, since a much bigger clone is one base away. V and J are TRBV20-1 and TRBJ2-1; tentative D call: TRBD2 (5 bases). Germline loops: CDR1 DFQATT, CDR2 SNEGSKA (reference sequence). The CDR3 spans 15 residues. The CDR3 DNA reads TGCAGTGTTAGAGTGACCGGGATCTCCTACAATGAGCAGTTCTTC. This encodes CSVRVTGISYNEQFF.

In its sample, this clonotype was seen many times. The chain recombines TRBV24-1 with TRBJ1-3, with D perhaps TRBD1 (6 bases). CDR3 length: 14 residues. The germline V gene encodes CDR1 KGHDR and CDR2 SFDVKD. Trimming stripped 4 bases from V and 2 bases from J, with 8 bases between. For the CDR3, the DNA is TGTGCCACCAGTGAATCAGGGGCTGGAAACACCATATATTTT. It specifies CATSESGAGNTIYF.

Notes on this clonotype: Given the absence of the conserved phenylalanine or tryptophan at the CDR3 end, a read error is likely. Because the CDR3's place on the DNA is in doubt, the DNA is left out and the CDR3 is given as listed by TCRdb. The CDR3 protein is CSVLQTGAYGYTL. The chain is built from TRBV29-1 and TRBJ1-2; TRBD1 was called by the table and not checked on the DNA. The CDR3 length is 13 residues, termini included. Germline V gene data show CDR1 as SQVTM and CDR2 as ANQGSEA.

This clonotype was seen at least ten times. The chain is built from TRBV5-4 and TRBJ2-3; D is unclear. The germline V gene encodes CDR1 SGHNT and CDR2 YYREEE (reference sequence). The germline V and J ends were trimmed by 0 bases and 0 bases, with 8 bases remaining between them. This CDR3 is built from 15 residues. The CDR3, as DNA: TGTGCCAGCAGCTTGGGAGTCCTCAGCACAGATACGCAGTATTTT. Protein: CASSLGVLSTDTQYF. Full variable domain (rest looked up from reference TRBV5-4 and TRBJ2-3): ETGVTQSPTHLIKTRGQQVTLRCSSQSGHNTVSWYQQALGQGPQFIFQYYREEENGRGNFPPRFSGLQFPNYSSELNVNALELDDSALYLCASSLGVLSTDTQYFGPGTRLTVL.